This entry is about one TCR beta chain. Antigen unknown. This entry comes from a study of T-cell memory formation after mild COVID-19. Regarding the study as a whole: Clones which contracted sat mainly in CM and EM if CD4+, and in EMRA if CD8+.

TCRdb reprocessed the 5' RACE reads with MiXCR, giving one entry per CDR3 protein. The sample carries hundreds of thousands of distinct CDR3 sequences, 20% to 30% recorded once. Germline CDR1 and CDR2: SGHNT and YYREEE (reference sequence). The V and J ends lost 0 bases and 0 bases respectively, with 9 bases between them. This CDR3 contains 15 residues. Sequences were obtained from PBMCs or a T cell subset sorted from them (not recorded which). This rearrangement joins TRBV5-4 to TRBJ1-2; D not certain. The sequence came from an adult woman who had mild COVID-19 (a few samples of this study predate the infection). Cell type and time point are not known. Here the CDR3 DNA reads TGTGCCAGCAGCTTGGATATAGGAACTAACTATGGCTACACCTTC. It is translated as CASSLDIGTNYGYTF.